Below, 32 T cell receptor beta chains from the same sample are listed, as sequenced in a study of blood T cell repertoires in COVID-19. Profiling relied on immunoSEQ multiplex PCR, and the TCRdb table lists in-frame clones only, not all of them. This table holds approximately 230,000 clones, around 89% found once. The sequenced sample consisted of PBMCs or T cells enriched from blood (not recorded which). Receptors originate from a woman aged 25 to 45 who had recovered from COVID-19.

V is TRBV28 and J is TRBJ1-5; unclear D gene. V was shortened by 0 bases and J by 0 bases, with 9 bases between the two germline ends. This CDR3 comprises 16 residues. Per germline, CDR1 MDHEN and CDR2 SYDVKM. The CDR3, as DNA: TGTGCCAGCAGTTTATGGAGCGGTAATAGCAATCAGCCCCAGCATTTT. Residues: CASSLWSGNSNQPQHF.

This clone appeared a single time. The chain is built from TRBV27 and TRBJ1-5, with 11 bases fitting TRBD1. The ends lost 4 bases at V and 5 bases at J; junction bases unmatched: 4. Per germline, CDR1 MNHEY and CDR2 SMNVEV (reference sequence). The CDR3 is made up of 15 amino acids. This CDR3 reads CASSSWTGGDQPQHF. The CDR3 DNA is TGTGCCAGCAGTTCCTGGACAGGGGGCGATCAGCCCCAGCATTTT.

The chain is built from TRBV7-6 and TRBJ2-5; TRBD2 aligns across 12 bases. V was pared by 5 bases and J by 1 base, with 2 bases of the junction left unmatched. Germline V gene lookup returns CDR1 SGHVS and CDR2 FNYEAQ. The CDR3 extends over 15 amino acids. Written as DNA, the CDR3 is TGTGCCAGCAGCAAACTAGCGGGGGGCCAAGAGACCCAGTACTTC. Translating it yields CASSKLAGGQETQYF. The full variable domain, in which reference TRBV7-6 and TRBJ2-5 provide the parts outside the CDR3, is GAGVSQSPRYKVTKRGQDVALRCDPISGHVSLYWYRQALGQGPEFLTYFNYEAQQDKSGLPNDRFSAERPEGSISTLTIQRTEQRDSAMYRCASSKLAGGQETQYFGPGTRLLVL.

This chain uses TRBV19 with TRBJ1-5; TRBD1 matches 10 bases. The junction had 9 bases not matched to a gene; V was cut back by 6 bases and J by 4 bases. The CDR3 has 16 residues. Germline lookup yields CDR1 LNHDA and CDR2 SQIVND (reference sequence). As DNA, the CDR3 is TGTGCCAGTAGCGCCCTTGGACAGGGGGGAAATCAGCCCCAGCATTTT. Amino acids: CASSALGQGGNQPQHF. Together with reference TRBV19 and TRBJ1-5, the CDR3 gives the full variable domain: DGGITQSPKYLFRKEGQNVTLSCEQNLNHDAMYWYRQDPGQGLRLIYYSQIVNDFQKGDIAEGYSVSREKKESFPLTVTSAQKNPTAFYLCASSALGQGGNQPQHFGDGTRLSIL.

The chain carries TRBV18 and TRBJ1-5; D is ambiguous. The V gene lost 3 bases and the J gene lost 3 bases, with 9 bases spanning the gap. Germline V gene sequence: CDR1 KGHSH, CDR2 LQKENI. The CDR3 extends over 14 amino acids. Written as DNA, the CDR3 is TGTGCCAGCTCACCGGGAGTGCTCAATCAGCCCCAGCATTTT. Amino acids: CASSPGVLNQPQHF.

This clone was detected only once. This chain joins TRBV6-2 or TRBV6-3 and TRBJ1-2, with D perhaps TRBD1 (6 bases). Germline V gene lookup returns CDR1 MNHEY and CDR2 SVGEGT. This CDR3 comprises 14 residues. Trimming removed 2 bases at V and 2 bases at J, with 9 bases between. Written as DNA, the CDR3 is TGTGCCAGCAGTTACAACAGGGTGAACTATGGCTACACCTTC. Residues: CASSYNRVNYGYTF.

The genes are TRBV4-1 and TRBJ2-7; D possibly corresponds to TRBD2 (5 bases). Germline CDR1 is MGHRA and CDR2 is YSYEKL. Trimming removed 1 base at V and 1 base at J, with 11 bases between. The CDR3 totals 15 residues. CDR3: CASSQGISGSYEQYF. The DNA for the CDR3 is TGCGCCAGCAGCCAAGGGATAAGCGGATCCTACGAGCAGTACTTC.

The J gene is TRBJ2-5, the V gene TRBV4-2; D possibly corresponds to TRBD1 (5 bases). Trimming removed 1 base from V and 4 bases from J, with 13 bases in between. The CDR3 is 15 residues long. Germline CDR1 LGHNA, CDR2 YNFKEQ. The CDR3 coding sequence is TGTGCCAGCAGCCAAGTTGTACAGGACGGAGAGACCCAGTACTTC. Translated: CASSQVVQDGETQYF.

The chain is built from TRBV29-1 and TRBJ2-7, with TRBD1 matching over 10 bases. Per germline, CDR1 SQVTM and CDR2 ANQGSEA. V was clipped by 6 bases and J by 3 bases; unmatched bases: 8. The CDR3 sequence is 14 residues long. CDR3 DNA: TGCAGCGTCGCGCGGACAGGGGGGAACTACGAGCAGTACTTC. Encoded protein: CSVARTGGNYEQYF.

The chain has TRBV15 and TRBJ1-5; no definite D call. This CDR3 contains 16 residues. Trimming shortened V by 1 base and J by 0 bases, and 10 bases separated the two germline ends. From germline, CDR1 is LNHNV and CDR2 YYDKDF (reference sequence). CDR3: CATSRAPADSNQPQHF. The CDR3 DNA follows: TGTGCCACCAGCAGAGCCCCGGCGGATAGCAATCAGCCCCAGCATTTT.

CDR3 sequence reads: CASSPRSYEQYF. In DNA, the CDR3 is TGTGCCAGCAGCCCTAGATCCTACGAGCAGTACTTC. The rearrangement links TRBV28 to TRBJ2-7; no clear D. Trimming removed 6 bases from V and 1 base from J, with 7 bases in between. Germline V lookup: CDR1 MDHEN, CDR2 SYDVKM. This CDR3 spans 12 amino acids.

The V gene is TRBV19, the J gene TRBJ1-1, with 9 bases identical to TRBD1. The CDR3 contains 17 residues. Germline loops: CDR1 LNHDA, CDR2 SQIVND (reference sequence). V shed 3 bases, J shed 4 bases, and the junction held 12 bases outside the gene matches. The CDR3 region has the DNA TGTGCCAGTAGTATCTGGGGACAGGGACCCCGGGGCACTGAAGCTTTCTTT. It yields the protein CASSIWGQGPRGTEAFF. The full variable domain, its missing parts supplied by reference TRBV19 and TRBJ1-1, is DGGITQSPKYLFRKEGQNVTLSCEQNLNHDAMYWYRQDPGQGLRLIYYSQIVNDFQKGDIAEGYSVSREKKESFPLTVTSAQKNPTAFYLCASSIWGQGPRGTEAFFGQGTRLTVV.

The V call is TRBV2, the J call TRBJ1-2, with D possibly TRBD1 on 6 matching bases. CDR1 is SNHLY and CDR2 is FYNNEI in the germline V gene. The germline V and J ends were trimmed by 0 bases and 8 bases, with 10 bases remaining between them. The CDR3 runs to 13 residues. In DNA, the CDR3 is TGTGCCAGCAGTGAAGCCCGGACAGACGGCTACACCTTC. Residues: CASSEARTDGYTF.

J is TRBJ2-6 and V is TRBV29-1, with D tentatively TRBD1 (5 bases). Germline V gives CDR1 SQVTM, CDR2 ANQGSEA. CDR3 length equals 16 residues. V was shortened by 5 bases and J by 0 bases, with 14 bases between the two germline ends. CDR3 in DNA: TGCAGCGTTTCCCAGGGAACCAACTCTGGGGCCAACGTCCTGACTTTC. It specifies CSVSQGTNSGANVLTF.

V is TRBV6-5 and J is TRBJ2-7; perhaps TRBD1 as D (5 bases). V was pared by 4 bases and J by 2 bases, with 18 bases between. Germline V gene sequence: CDR1 MNHEY, CDR2 SVGAGI. The CDR3 has 16 amino acids. The CDR3 spells CASSFIYQGVPYEQYF. CDR3 nucleotide sequence: TGTGCCAGCAGTTTCATATATCAGGGTGTTCCCTACGAGCAGTACTTC.

V usage is TRBV5-1 and J usage is TRBJ1-4; D unclear. The germline gives CDR1 SGHRS, CDR2 YFSETQ. The CDR3 has 14 residues. Deletions cut 5 bases from V and 7 bases from J, with 15 bases between. The DNA for the CDR3 is TGCGCCAGCAGGCGGGTTAGCTTTTCTGAAAAACTGTTTTTT. Its translation is CASRRVSFSEKLFF.

The chain uses TRBV2 and TRBJ1-2, with a possible D match to TRBD1 (6 bases). V gave up 3 bases and J gave up 8 bases, with 10 bases separating them. The CDR3 length is 12 residues. Germline assignment: CDR1 SNHLY and CDR2 FYNNEI. The CDR3 loop reads CASSEGAKGYTF. The DNA of the CDR3 is TGTGCCAGCAGTGAGGGGGCAAAGGGCTACACCTTC. The complete variable domain, with remaining parts taken from reference TRBV2 and TRBJ1-2, reads EPEVTQTPSHQVTQMGQEVILRCVPISNHLYFYWYRQILGQKVEFLVSFYNNEISEKSEIFDDQFSVERPDGSNFTLKIRSTKLEDSAMYFCASSEGAKGYTFGSGTRLTVV.

V and J are TRBV7-9 and TRBJ1-2, with D possibly TRBD1 on 6 matching bases. The V gene's germline CDR1 is SEHNR and CDR2 FQNEAQ (reference sequence). There are 16 residues in the CDR3. The germline V and J ends were trimmed by 5 bases and 4 bases, with 20 bases remaining between them. CDR3 bases: TGTGCCAGCAGCCTCACTACAGGGAATCGGGCCTATGGCTACACCTTC. It translates to CASSLTTGNRAYGYTF. Variable domain in full (rest from reference TRBV7-9 and TRBJ1-2): DTGVSQNPRHKITKRGQNVTFRCDPISEHNRLYWYRQTLGQGPEFLTYFQNEAQLEKSRLLSDRFSAERPKGSFSTLEIQRTEQGDSAMYLCASSLTTGNRAYGYTFGSGTRLTVV.

The rearrangement joins TRBV11-2 to TRBJ2-7; 8 bases match TRBD1. CDR1 is SGHAT and CDR2 is FQNNGV in the germline V gene. This CDR3 spans 17 amino acids. Trimming at V came to 6 bases and at J to 0 bases, leaving 13 bases not matched to a gene. The CDR3 here is CASRILTGGLNSYEQYF. The CDR3 nucleotides are TGTGCCAGCAGGATACTCACAGGGGGTCTAAACTCCTACGAGCAGTACTTC.

In regard to this clone: One end of the junction is discordant with germline, which a read error may explain. This chain links TRBV7-7 with TRBJ2-5; D uncertain. Germline values: CDR1 SSHAT, CDR2 FNYEAQ (reference sequence). This CDR3 has 16 residues. CDR3 nucleotide sequence: TGTGCTAGCAGCCCATTCGTGGGCACCGTACAAGAGACCCAGTACTTC. Its translation: CASSPFVGTVQETQYF.

The chain recombines TRBV28 with TRBJ2-1; the match to TRBD2 covers 10 bases. With V trimmed by 5 bases and J by 6 bases, 22 bases remained unmatched. The V gene's germline CDR1 is MDHEN and CDR2 SYDVKM. The CDR3 has 20 amino acids. CDR3 nucleotides: TGTGCCAGCAGTCGCCCCGGCCGGGACTACCTAGCGGGGGCCCGCAATGAGCAGTTCTTC. Protein product: CASSRPGRDYLAGARNEQFF.

The chain joins TRBV24-1 to TRBJ2-3; 7 bases are shared with TRBD1. The V gene's germline CDR1 is KGHDR and CDR2 SFDVKD. The J segment lost 3 bases and the V segment lost 3 bases, leaving 8 bases of the junction unmatched. This CDR3 has 16 amino acids. This chain's CDR3 is CATSDTDRVWTDTQYF. In nucleotides, the CDR3 is TGTGCCACCAGTGATACAGACAGGGTATGGACAGATACGCAGTATTTT.

This sequence joins TRBV4-1 and TRBJ1-1; TRBD1 aligns across 9 bases. The V and J ends lost 1 base and 5 bases, in that order; junction bases with no gene match: 5. The CDR3 consists of 15 residues. The germline V gene has CDR1 MGHRA and CDR2 YSYEKL. CDR3 region: CASSQAGQGRTEAFF. The CDR3 DNA follows: TGCGCCAGCAGCCAAGCCGGACAGGGGAGGACTGAAGCTTTCTTT.

Written as DNA, the CDR3 is TGTGCCAGCAGCCAAAGCAATAGCAATCAGCCCCAGCATTTT. As protein: CASSQSNSNQPQHF. This chain connects TRBV7-2 to TRBJ1-5, with D unresolved. Germline V gene lookup returns CDR1 SGHTA and CDR2 FQGNSA. The CDR3 totals 14 residues. V gave up 5 bases and J gave up 0 bases, with 8 bases separating them.

The chain recombines TRBV6-2 or TRBV6-3 with TRBJ1-1; 10 bases are shared with TRBD1. The CDR3 has 14 residues. Looked up from germline, CDR1 is MNHEY and CDR2 is SVGEGT. V lost 7 bases, J lost 6 bases, and 8 bases stayed unmatched. The CDR3 DNA reads TGTGCCAGCACCCCCGGGACAGGGGAACCTGAAGCTTTCTTT. This gives the protein CASTPGTGEPEAFF.

The chain carries TRBV12-2 and TRBJ2-7; the table's TRBD1 call for D was not verified on the DNA. TRBV12-2 represents a pseudogene. The CDR3 has 15 residues. CDR3 loop: CASRLSRGDSYEQYF. CDR3 nucleotide sequence: TGTGCAAGTCGCTTAAGCAGGGGGGACTCCTACGAGCAGTACTTC.

V gene TRBV6-5 combines with J gene TRBJ2-7; no clear D gene. V was pared by 6 bases and J by 0 bases, with 9 bases between. The CDR3 has 13 amino acids. CDR1 MNHEY and CDR2 SVGAGI come from the germline V gene. As DNA, the CDR3 is TGTGCCAGCAGCCTTATTTACTCCTACGAGCAGTACTTC. Translating gives CASSLIYSYEQYF.

This clone was found a few times. The chain is built from TRBV6-2 or TRBV6-3 and TRBJ2-3; 11 bases are shared with TRBD2. Trimming took 5 bases from V and 0 from J; bases not matched to a gene: 4. The CDR3 contains 16 residues. Germline loops: CDR1 MNHEY, CDR2 SVGEGT. In nucleotides, the CDR3 is TGTGCCAGCAGTAGGACTAGCGGGCACAGCACAGATACGCAGTATTTT. It codes for CASSRTSGHSTDTQYF.

The V call is TRBV19, the J call TRBJ1-2; TRBD1 matches at 10 bases. The CDR3 loop spans 15 amino acids. V shed 7 bases and J 3 bases; nucleotides not matched to a gene: 8. Germline V lookup: CDR1 LNHDA, CDR2 SQIVND (reference sequence). The CDR3 protein is CASTSGTGDDYGYTF. For the CDR3, the DNA is TGTGCCAGTACCTCCGGGACAGGGGACGACTATGGCTACACCTTC.

The sample holds one count of this clone. The chain carries TRBV20-1 and TRBJ2-1, with 7 nucleotides matching TRBD1. This CDR3 comprises 11 residues. Unmatched junction bases numbered 3, after V lost 6 bases and J lost 7 bases. Germline V CDR1 and CDR2: DFQATT, SNEGSKA (reference sequence). The CDR3, as DNA: TGCAGTGCGAGCAGGGGGAATGAGCAGTTCTTC. This encodes CSASRGNEQFF.

The chain couples TRBV4-3 to TRBJ2-2; TRBD2 agrees at 11 bases. The CDR3 has 16 residues. CDR1 and CDR2 (germline): LGHNA, YSLEER. V shed 1 base and J 4 bases; nucleotides not matched to a gene: 2. The CDR3 sequence is CASSQGTSGLTGELFF. The CDR3 DNA reads as TGCGCCAGCAGCCAAGGGACTAGCGGGCTCACCGGGGAGCTGTTTTTT.

The chain links TRBV9 to TRBJ2-2; D gene unclear. Trimming pared 3 bases from V and 5 bases from J, leaving 8 bases between. The CDR3 extends over 13 amino acids. Germline V CDR1 and CDR2: SGDLS, YYNGEE. Written as DNA, the CDR3 is TGTGCCAGCAGCGCCAGGCTTACCGGGGAGCTGTTTTTT. Protein sequence: CASSARLTGELFF.